The rows below give T cell receptor beta chains drawn from one sample of a study of shared clonotypes between healthy human individuals. Data came from immunoSEQ multiplex PCR; TCRdb stores just in-frame clones and leaves some out. Found here are 2.3 million or so clones, more than 85% of them singletons; the top ten hold about 0.39%. The sequenced sample consisted of naive CD4+ T cells from PBMCs. These TCRs come from a man between 18 and 35 years old in good health. Some clones in this sample may be carry-over from other donors' samples. Each CDR3 is given with its conserved first and last residue.

cdr3_length | v_call | cdr3_aa
11 | TRBV6-1 | CASSAGWPQHF
13 | TRBV29-1 | CSVEVGLVRGYTF
19 | TRBV28 | CASDTVLAGGFSSTDTQYF
14 | TRBV29-1 | CSVDALGTLYGYTF
15 | TRBV5-4 | CASRSSGSPYNEQFF
16 | TRBV7-2 | CASSLVLGRQKETQYF
14 | TRBV2 | CASSRQVRTDTQYF
17 | TRBV4-1 | CASSPLAMREGRDTQYF
15 | TRBV4-1 | CASSQDQVSNQPQHF
15 | TRBV6-5 | CASSLTSRESDTQYF
11 | TRBV19 | CASRRGMGYTF
11 | TRBV2 | CASRLQGGPYF
13 | TRBV10-3 | CAINRGGNYGYTF
14 | TRBV5-1 | CASSLRTGGYEQYF
13 | TRBV7-2 | CASSPIPAGELFF